This TCR beta chain was documented in a study of T cells in Graves' hyperthyroidism and ophthalmopathy. Overall study context: Before any treatment, at initial diagnosis, peripheral blood was collected.

RNA transcripts provided the source from which TCR beta CDR3 regions were amplified. With the HTBI primer set, the TCR CDR3 went through a first round of RT-PCR. Via MiXCR, TCRdb re-called the multiplex PCR reads, giving one row per CDR3 protein. The sample has roughly 520,000 distinct CDR3 sequences; roughly 24% are singletons. Not enrolled were patients with uncontrolled infection, other autoimmune disease, pregnancy or lactation. Germline CDR1 is GTSNPN and CDR2 is SVGIG (reference sequence). V lost 2 bases to trimming and J lost 0 bases; unmatched junction nucleotides: 8. CDR3 size: 16 residues. The chain recombines TRBV30 with TRBJ2-7, with 9 bases that match TRBD2. The receptor was isolated from a woman aged 25 to 39 with Graves' ophthalmopathy. Sequencing used blood. The CDR3 loop reads CAWSPGLAIYSYEQYF. DNA for the CDR3: TGTGCCTGGAGTCCGGGACTAGCTATCTACTCCTACGAGCAGTACTTC.